The rows below give T cell receptor beta chains drawn from one sample of a study of Graves' ophthalmopathy and Graves' hyperthyroidism. TCRdb redid the calling of the multiplex PCR reads with MiXCR, one entry per CDR3 protein. The sample has over 450,000 distinct CDR3 sequences; around 15% are singletons. Sequenced material: blood. The origin of the receptors is a woman aged 25 to 39 with Graves' ophthalmopathy. Each CDR3 is given with its conserved first and last residue. The order of the fields is CDR3 protein, CDR3 DNA, CDR3 length, V gene, J gene, clone size, D gene. D genes are given only for firm matches. Clone size, where shown, is once, few, many, or a class for clones that have expanded.

CASSLEEGINTEAFF,TGTGCCAGCAGCTTAGAGGAGGGGATCAACACTGAAGCTTTCTTT,15,TRBV7-9,TRBJ1-1,many,.
CASSLVGQGYSEAFF,TGTGCCAGCAGCTTAGTTGGACAGGGCTATTCTGAAGCTTTCTTT,15,TRBV7-2,TRBJ1-1,many,TRBD1
CASSLFRQGGAEAFF,TGCGCCAGCAGCTTGTTTCGACAGGGGGGCGCTGAAGCTTTCTTT,15,TRBV5-1,TRBJ1-1,few,TRBD1
CASSYGDNQPQHF,TGTGCCAGCAGTTACGGGGACAATCAGCCCCAGCATTTT,13,TRBV6-5,TRBJ1-5,many,.
CSETRGGTEAFF,TGCAGTGAAACCAGGGGAGGGACTGAAGCTTTCTTT,12,TRBV20-1,TRBJ1-1,few,.
CASSEAGTSRSNEQFF,TGTGCCAGCAGTGAAGCAGGGACTAGTAGATCAAATGAGCAGTTCTTC,16,TRBV6-1,TRBJ2-1,.,TRBD2
CSAERGRDYEQYF,TGCAGTGCCGAGCGGGGCCGAGATTACGAGCAGTACTTC,13,TRBV20-1,TRBJ2-7,many,TRBD2
CASSYRGAEAFF,TGTGCCAGCAGTTACAGGGGAGCTGAAGCTTTCTTT,12,TRBV6-2/TRBV6-3,TRBJ1-1,.,.
CASSEARGYTF,TGTGCCAGCAGTGAAGCGCGCGGCTACACCTTC,11,TRBV2,TRBJ1-2,many,.
CASSPDQSSYEQYF,TGTGCCAGCAGCCCTGATCAAAGCTCCTACGAGCAGTACTTC,14,TRBV7-2,TRBJ2-7,many,.
CASSYAKYGNQPQHF,TGTGCCAGCAGTTACGCGAAATATGGCAATCAGCCCCAGCATTTT,15,TRBV6-5,TRBJ1-5,many,.
CASGLAGPSYEQYF,TGTGCCAGCGGACTAGCGGGGCCCTCCTACGAGCAGTACTTC,14,TRBV27,TRBJ2-7,many,TRBD2
CASSEVDGTGGYEQYF,TGTGCCAGCAGTGAAGTAGACGGGACAGGGGGCTACGAGCAGTACTTC,16,TRBV6-1,TRBJ2-7,.,TRBD1
CASSPGTTTGAFF,TGTGCCAGCTCCCCAGGGACAACTACGGGAGCTTTCTTT,13,TRBV18,TRBJ1-1,many,.
CAWKIGLYTEAFF,TGTGCCTGGAAGATAGGGCTTTACACTGAAGCTTTCTTT,13,TRBV30,TRBJ1-1,.,.
CASSLVPGLAGGPETQYF,TGTGCCAGCAGCTTAGTCCCGGGACTAGCGGGGGGGCCGGAGACCCAGTACTTC,18,TRBV7-8,TRBJ2-5,.,TRBD2
CASSYTSGGPPYEQYF,TGTGCCAGCAGTTATACTAGCGGGGGGCCACCCTACGAGCAGTACTTC,16,TRBV6-5,TRBJ2-7,many,TRBD2
CASSLAGLGNTIYF,TGTGCCAGCAGCTTAGCAGGGCTCGGAAACACCATATATTTT,14,TRBV7-9,TRBJ1-3,many,.
CASSLRTGQQYF,TGTGCCAGCAGTTTGAGGACAGGCCAGCAGTACTTC,12,TRBV28,TRBJ2-7,many,TRBD1
CASSYRGRGYTF,TGTGCCAGCAGCTACAGGGGGCGAGGCTACACCTTC,12,TRBV12-3/TRBV12-4,TRBJ1-2,many,TRBD1
CASSLKADTGELFF,TGCGCCAGCAGCTTGAAGGCAGACACCGGGGAGCTGTTTTTT,14,TRBV5-1,TRBJ2-2,.,.
CASSLSWSGLAKNIQYF,TGTGCCAGCAGTTTATCATGGAGCGGGTTAGCCAAAAACATTCAGTACTTC,17,TRBV28,TRBJ2-4,many,.
CATSDPTSPGELFF,TGTGCCACCAGTGATCCGACCAGTCCCGGGGAGCTGTTTTTT,14,TRBV24-1,TRBJ2-2,many,.
CSASRGGSEAFF,TGCAGTGCTAGCCGTGGTGGGAGTGAAGCTTTCTTT,12,TRBV20-1,TRBJ1-1,many,.
CASKSTGYGYTF,TGCGCCAGTAAGTCAACAGGGTACGGCTACACCTTC,12,TRBV5-1,TRBJ1-2,many,.
CASSLGGGRSNQPQHF,TGTGCCAGCAGTTTAGGAGGAGGGCGGAGCAATCAGCCCCAGCATTTT,16,TRBV12-3/TRBV12-4,TRBJ1-5,many,.
CSARDTSHGMYEQYF,TGCAGTGCTCGTGATACTAGCCACGGGATGTACGAGCAGTACTTC,15,TRBV20-1,TRBJ2-7,many,.
CSVDRGREGYGYTF,TGCAGCGTTGACCGGGGCCGGGAGGGGTATGGCTACACCTTC,14,TRBV29-1,TRBJ1-2,many,.
CASSPDRLNQPQHF,TGTGCCAGCAGTCCGGACAGGCTCAATCAGCCCCAGCATTTT,14,TRBV6-1,TRBJ1-5,many,TRBD1
CASSHYRGGQETQYF,TGTGCCAGCAGTCACTACAGGGGCGGGCAAGAGACCCAGTACTTC,15,TRBV27,TRBJ2-5,few,TRBD1
CASSFRGDQPQHF,TGTGCCAGCAGTTTCAGGGGGGATCAGCCCCAGCATTTT,13,TRBV28,TRBJ1-5,many,TRBD1
CASTTLGTSSTDTQYF,TGTGCCAGCACCACTCTTGGGACTTCCTCCACAGATACGCAGTATTTT,16,TRBV11-1,TRBJ2-3,many,.
CASSSSSLHYGYTF,TGTGCCAGCAGCTCCTCCTCCCTCCACTATGGCTACACCTTC,14,TRBV7-9,TRBJ1-2,many,.
CASSRARNTEAFF,TGTGCCAGCTCACGGGCGAGGAACACTGAAGCTTTCTTT,13,TRBV18,TRBJ1-1,many,.
CASSPGLGAEAFF,TGTGCCAGCAGTCCGGGGCTGGGGGCTGAAGCTTTCTTT,13,TRBV27,TRBJ1-1,many,.
CAWNGGLDTGELFF,TGTGCCTGGAACGGAGGGTTGGACACCGGGGAGCTGTTTTTT,14,TRBV30,TRBJ2-2,many,.
CASSYSPNQPQHF,TGTGCCAGCAGTTACTCCCCAAATCAGCCCCAGCATTTT,13,TRBV6-5,TRBJ1-5,many,.
CSASGGPEGGELFF,TGCAGTGCTTCCGGGGGGCCGGAGGGCGGGGAGCTGTTTTTT,14,TRBV20-1,TRBJ2-2,few,.
CASSFFGETADNYGYTF,TGTGCCAGCAGTTTTTTTGGGGAGACAGCCGACAACTATGGCTACACCTTC,17,TRBV28,TRBJ1-2,many,.
CASSPTGSTGELFF,TGTGCCAGCAGCCCCACAGGATCCACCGGGGAGCTGTTTTTT,14,TRBV12-3/TRBV12-4,TRBJ2-2,many,.
CASSSAGGLSYEQYF,TGTGCCAGCAGCTCCGCGGGGGGCCTGTCCTACGAGCAGTACTTC,15,TRBV7-2,TRBJ2-7,many,TRBD2
CSVEETGTGGEQYF,TGCAGCGTTGAGGAAACCGGGACAGGGGGCGAGCAGTACTTC,14,TRBV29-1,TRBJ2-7,.,TRBD1
CASTSTGIQPQHF,TGTGCCAGCACCTCAACAGGGATCCAGCCCCAGCATTTT,13,TRBV28,TRBJ1-5,many,.